This T cell receptor (beta chain) was captured by sequencing in a study of cytomegalovirus exposure and HLA in healthy donors. Broader study findings: More clonal expansion characterized HLA-associated TCR beta chains than equally common others in a later analysis.

PCR employed 60 Vbeta and 13 Jbeta primers. Measured with immunoSEQ multiplex PCR; TCRdb has only the in-frame clones, and not every one. The sample records some 120,000 clones, roughly 63% being singletons. Germline CDR1 SGDLS, CDR2 YYNGEE. Germline trimming cut 6 bases from V and 4 bases from J; bases unmatched to any gene: 17. The CDR3 has 18 residues. This clone was found a few times. Its antigen is not known. This clonotype originated in a man aged 25 to 40 in good health and CMV-seropositive. The chain joins TRBV9 to TRBJ2-3, with 10 bases aligning to TRBD2. Sequencing used PBMCs. The CDR3 sequence: CASNRLAGPLLTADTQYF. In DNA form, the CDR3 reads TGTGCCAGCAACCGACTAGCGGGCCCCCTGTTGACCGCAGATACGCAGTATTTT. The full variable domain, its missing parts supplied by reference TRBV9 and TRBJ2-3, is DSGVTQTPKHLITATGQRVTLRCSPRSGDLSVYWYQQSLDQGLQFLIQYYNGEERAKGNILERFSAQQFPDLHSELNLSSLELGDSALYFCASNRLAGPLLTADTQYFGPGTRLTVL.